This T cell receptor beta chain was identified in a study of OX40 agonist ivuxolimab in advanced cancers. At the level of the study: Ivuxolimab, an agonistic anti-OX40 (CD134) antibody, was given to patients. The dose-escalation cohort had hepatocellular carcinoma, melanoma, renal cell or head and neck cancer.

Some clones are missing from TCRdb's copy, which holds only in-frame ones; the method was immunoSEQ multiplex PCR. The sample includes over 80,000 clones, roughly nine tenths of them seen just once. The CDR3 consists of 13 residues. Germline V lookup: CDR1 GTSNPN, CDR2 SVGIG (reference sequence). Trimming removed 4 bases from V and 7 bases from J; junction bases left unmatched: 1. Sample: CD4+ or CD8+ T cells sorted from blood, taken in a trial of the OX40 agonist ivuxolimab. The chain recombines TRBV30 with TRBJ2-1; the match to TRBD2 covers 13 bases. The receptor comes from an adult with an advanced solid tumor such as melanoma, head and neck, liver or kidney cancer. CDR3 sequence reads: CAWKLAGGNEQFF. As DNA, the CDR3 is TGTGCCTGGAAACTAGCGGGAGGGAATGAGCAGTTCTTC.